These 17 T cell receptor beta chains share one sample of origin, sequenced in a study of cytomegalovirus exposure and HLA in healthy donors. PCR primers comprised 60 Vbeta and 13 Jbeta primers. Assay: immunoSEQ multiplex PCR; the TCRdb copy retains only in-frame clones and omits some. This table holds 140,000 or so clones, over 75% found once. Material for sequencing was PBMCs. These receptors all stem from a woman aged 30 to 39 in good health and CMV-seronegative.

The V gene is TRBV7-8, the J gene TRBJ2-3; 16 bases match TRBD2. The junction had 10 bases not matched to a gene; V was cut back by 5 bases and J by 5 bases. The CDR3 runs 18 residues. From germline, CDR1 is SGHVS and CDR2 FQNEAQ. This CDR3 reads CASSRPGLAGGLGDTQYF. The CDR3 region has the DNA TGTGCCAGCAGCCGTCCGGGACTAGCGGGGGGGCTCGGAGATACGCAGTATTTT.

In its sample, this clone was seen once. CDR3 sequence: CASSIAAGGRTETQYF. CDR3 sequence (DNA): TGTGCCAGTAGTATAGCAGCGGGGGGGCGTACAGAGACCCAGTACTTC. This rearrangement joins TRBV19 to TRBJ2-5; TRBD2 aligns across 10 bases. After removal of 1 base from V and 4 bases from J, the junction contained 6 bases not matched to a gene. Germline assignment: CDR1 LNHDA and CDR2 SQIVND (reference sequence). The length of the CDR3 is 16 residues.

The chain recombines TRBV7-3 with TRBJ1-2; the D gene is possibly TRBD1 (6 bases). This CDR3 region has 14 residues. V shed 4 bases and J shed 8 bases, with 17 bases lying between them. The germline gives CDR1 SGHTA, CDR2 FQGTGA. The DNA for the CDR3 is TGTGCCAGCAGCTCGTACAGGGCCGCTAGAGGCTACACCTTC. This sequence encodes CASSSYRAARGYTF.

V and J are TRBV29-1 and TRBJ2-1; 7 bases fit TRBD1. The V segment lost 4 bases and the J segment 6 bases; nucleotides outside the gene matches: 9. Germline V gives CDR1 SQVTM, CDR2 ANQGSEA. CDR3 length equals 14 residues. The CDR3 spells CSVVDRVVVNEQFF. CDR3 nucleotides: TGCAGCGTTGTCGACAGGGTTGTGGTCAATGAGCAGTTCTTC.

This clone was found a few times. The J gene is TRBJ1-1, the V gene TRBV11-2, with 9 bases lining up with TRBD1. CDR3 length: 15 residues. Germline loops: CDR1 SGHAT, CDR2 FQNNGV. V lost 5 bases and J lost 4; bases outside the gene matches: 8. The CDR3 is CASSGLGTGSTEAFF. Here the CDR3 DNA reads TGTGCCAGCAGCGGGTTGGGGACAGGGTCCACTGAAGCTTTCTTT.

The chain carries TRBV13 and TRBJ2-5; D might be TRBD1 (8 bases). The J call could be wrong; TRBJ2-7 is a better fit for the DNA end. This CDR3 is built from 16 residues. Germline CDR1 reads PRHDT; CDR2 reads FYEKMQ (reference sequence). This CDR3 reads CASSLSGTGLSYEQYF. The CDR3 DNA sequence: TGTGCCAGCAGCCTAAGCGGGACAGGACTTTCCTACGAGCAGTACTTC.

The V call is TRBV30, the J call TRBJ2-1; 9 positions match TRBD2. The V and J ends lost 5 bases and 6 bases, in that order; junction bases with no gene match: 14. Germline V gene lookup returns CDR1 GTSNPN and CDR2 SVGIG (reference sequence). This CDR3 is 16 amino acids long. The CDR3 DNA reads TGTGCCTGGTTCACGACCAAAAGCGGGGGGCCCAATGAGCAGTTCTTC. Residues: CAWFTTKSGGPNEQFF.

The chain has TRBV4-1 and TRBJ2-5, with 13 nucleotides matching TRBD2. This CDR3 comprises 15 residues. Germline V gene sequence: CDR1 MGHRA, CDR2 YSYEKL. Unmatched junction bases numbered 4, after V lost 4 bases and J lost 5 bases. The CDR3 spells CASSPGLAGTETQYF. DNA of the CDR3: TGCGCCAGCAGCCCGGGACTAGCGGGGACCGAGACCCAGTACTTC.

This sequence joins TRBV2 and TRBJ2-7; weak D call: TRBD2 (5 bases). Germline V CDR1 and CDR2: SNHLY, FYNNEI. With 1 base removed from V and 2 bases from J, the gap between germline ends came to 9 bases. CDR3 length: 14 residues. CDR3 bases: TGTGCCAGCAGTGAAGGCGGGTATACCTACGAGCAGTACTTC. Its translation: CASSEGGYTYEQYF.

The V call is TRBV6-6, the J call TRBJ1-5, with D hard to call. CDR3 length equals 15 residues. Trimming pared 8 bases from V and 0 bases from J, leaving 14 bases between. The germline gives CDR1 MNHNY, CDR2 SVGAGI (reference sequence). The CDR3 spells CASQLSPGSNQPQHF. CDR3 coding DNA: TGTGCCAGCCAGTTATCACCGGGTAGCAATCAGCCCCAGCATTTT.

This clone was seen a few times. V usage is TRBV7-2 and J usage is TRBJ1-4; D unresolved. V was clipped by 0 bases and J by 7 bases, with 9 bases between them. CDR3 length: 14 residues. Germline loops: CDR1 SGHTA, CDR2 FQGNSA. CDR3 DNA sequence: TGTGCCAGCAGCTTAGCAGTTGGGCTTGAAAAACTGTTTTTT. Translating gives CASSLAVGLEKLFF.

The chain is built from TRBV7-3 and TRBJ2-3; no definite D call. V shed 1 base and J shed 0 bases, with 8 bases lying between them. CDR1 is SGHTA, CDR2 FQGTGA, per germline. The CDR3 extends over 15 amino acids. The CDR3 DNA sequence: TGTGCCAGCAGCTTAAGTCCCGGGAGCACAGATACGCAGTATTTT. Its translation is CASSLSPGSTDTQYF.

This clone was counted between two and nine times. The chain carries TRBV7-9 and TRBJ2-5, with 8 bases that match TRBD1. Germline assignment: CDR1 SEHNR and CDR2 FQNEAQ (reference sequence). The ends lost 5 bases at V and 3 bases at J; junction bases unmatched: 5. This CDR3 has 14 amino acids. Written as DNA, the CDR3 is TGTGCCAGCAGCCCCCGGACAGGGAAAGAGACCCAGTACTTC. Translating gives CASSPRTGKETQYF.

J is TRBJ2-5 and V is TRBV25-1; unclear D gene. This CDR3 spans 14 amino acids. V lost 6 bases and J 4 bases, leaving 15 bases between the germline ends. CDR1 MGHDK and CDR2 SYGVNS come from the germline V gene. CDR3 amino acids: CASSRSDRVETQYF. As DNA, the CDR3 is TGTGCCAGCAGCCGCTCAGATCGGGTAGAGACCCAGTACTTC.

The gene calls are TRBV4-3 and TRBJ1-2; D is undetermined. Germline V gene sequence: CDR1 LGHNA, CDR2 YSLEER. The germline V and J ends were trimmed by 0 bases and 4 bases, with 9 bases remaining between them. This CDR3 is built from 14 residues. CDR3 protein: CASSQDVRVYGYTF. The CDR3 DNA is TGCGCCAGCAGCCAAGATGTACGGGTCTATGGCTACACCTTC.

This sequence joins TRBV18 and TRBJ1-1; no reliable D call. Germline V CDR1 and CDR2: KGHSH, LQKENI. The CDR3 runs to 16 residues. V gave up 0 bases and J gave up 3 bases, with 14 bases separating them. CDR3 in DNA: TGTGCCAGCTCACCACCGACTGGGAGTAGATACACTGAAGCTTTCTTT. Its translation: CASSPPTGSRYTEAFF.

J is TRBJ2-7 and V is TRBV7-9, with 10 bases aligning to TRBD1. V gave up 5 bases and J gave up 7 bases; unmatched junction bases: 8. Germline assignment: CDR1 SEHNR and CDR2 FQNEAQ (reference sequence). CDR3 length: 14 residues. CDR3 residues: CASSLGTGAWEQYF. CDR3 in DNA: TGTGCCAGCAGCCTTGGGACAGGGGCATGGGAGCAGTACTTC. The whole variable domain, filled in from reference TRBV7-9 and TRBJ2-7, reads DTGVSQNPRHKITKRGQNVTFRCDPISEHNRLYWYRQTLGQGPEFLTYFQNEAQLEKSRLLSDRFSAERPKGSFSTLEIQRTEQGDSAMYLCASSLGTGAWEQYFGPGTRLTVT.